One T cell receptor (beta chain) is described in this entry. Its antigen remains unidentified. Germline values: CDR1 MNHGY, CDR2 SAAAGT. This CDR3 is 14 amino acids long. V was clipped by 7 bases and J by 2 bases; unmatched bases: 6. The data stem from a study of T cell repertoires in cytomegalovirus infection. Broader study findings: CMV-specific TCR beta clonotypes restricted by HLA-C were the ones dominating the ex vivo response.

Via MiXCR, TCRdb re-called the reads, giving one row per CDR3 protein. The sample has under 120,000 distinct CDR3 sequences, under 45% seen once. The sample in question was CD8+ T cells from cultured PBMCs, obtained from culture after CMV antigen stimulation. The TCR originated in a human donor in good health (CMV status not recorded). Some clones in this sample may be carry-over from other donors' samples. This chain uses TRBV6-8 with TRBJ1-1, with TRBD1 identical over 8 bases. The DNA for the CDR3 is TGTGCCAGCATCACAGGGGGGGGTAACACTGAAGCTTTCTTT. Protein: CASITGGGNTEAFF.